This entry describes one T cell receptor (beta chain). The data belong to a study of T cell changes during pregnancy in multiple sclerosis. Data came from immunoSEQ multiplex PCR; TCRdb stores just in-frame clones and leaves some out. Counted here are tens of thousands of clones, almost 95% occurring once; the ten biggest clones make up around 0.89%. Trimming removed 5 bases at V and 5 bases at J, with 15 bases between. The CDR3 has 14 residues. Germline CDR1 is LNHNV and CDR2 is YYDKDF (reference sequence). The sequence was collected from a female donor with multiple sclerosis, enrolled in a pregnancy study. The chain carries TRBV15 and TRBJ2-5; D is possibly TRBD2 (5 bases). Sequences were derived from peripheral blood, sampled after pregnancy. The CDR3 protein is CATSGRVGGETQYF. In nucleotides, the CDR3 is TGTGCCACCAGCGGGAGAGTGGGCGGGGAGACCCAGTACTTC.